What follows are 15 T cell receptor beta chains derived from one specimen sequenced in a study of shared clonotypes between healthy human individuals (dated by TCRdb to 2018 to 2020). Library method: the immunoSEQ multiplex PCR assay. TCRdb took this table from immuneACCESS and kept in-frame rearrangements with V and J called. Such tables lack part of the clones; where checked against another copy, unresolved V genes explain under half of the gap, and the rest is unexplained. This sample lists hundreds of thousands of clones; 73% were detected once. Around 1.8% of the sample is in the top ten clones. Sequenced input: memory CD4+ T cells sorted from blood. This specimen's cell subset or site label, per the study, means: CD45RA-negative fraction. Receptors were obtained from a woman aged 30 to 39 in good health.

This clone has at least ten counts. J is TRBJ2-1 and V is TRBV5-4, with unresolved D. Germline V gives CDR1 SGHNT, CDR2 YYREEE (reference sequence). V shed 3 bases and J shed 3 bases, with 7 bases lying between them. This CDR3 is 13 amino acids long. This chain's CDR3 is CASSSTGYNEQFF. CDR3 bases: TGTGCCAGCAGCTCGACTGGCTACAATGAGCAGTTCTTC.

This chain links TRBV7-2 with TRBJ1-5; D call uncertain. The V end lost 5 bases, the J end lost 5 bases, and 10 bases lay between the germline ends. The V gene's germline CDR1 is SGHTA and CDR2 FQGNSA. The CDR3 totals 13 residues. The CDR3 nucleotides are TGTGCCAGCAGCAACGGAGGCCATCAGCCCCAGCATTTT. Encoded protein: CASSNGGHQPQHF.

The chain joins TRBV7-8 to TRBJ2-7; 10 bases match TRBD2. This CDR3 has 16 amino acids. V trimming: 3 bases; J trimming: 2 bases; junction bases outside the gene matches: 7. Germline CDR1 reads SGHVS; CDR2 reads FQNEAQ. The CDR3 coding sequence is TGTGCCAGCAGCTTGGTACTAGCGGGGAGACCCTACGAGCAGTACTTC. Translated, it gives CASSLVLAGRPYEQYF.

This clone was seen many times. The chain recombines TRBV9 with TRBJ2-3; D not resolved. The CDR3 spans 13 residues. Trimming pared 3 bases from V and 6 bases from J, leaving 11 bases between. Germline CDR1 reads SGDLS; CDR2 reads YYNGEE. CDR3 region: CASSAGMEDTQYF. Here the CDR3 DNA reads TGTGCCAGCAGCGCTGGGATGGAGGATACGCAGTATTTT.

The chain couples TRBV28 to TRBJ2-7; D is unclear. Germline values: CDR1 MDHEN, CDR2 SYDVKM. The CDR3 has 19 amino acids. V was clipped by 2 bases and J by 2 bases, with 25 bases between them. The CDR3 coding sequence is TGTGCCAGCAGTTTAGGTCAGGTCAAGTCGTTGAGCTACACCTACGAGCAGTACTTC. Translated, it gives CASSLGQVKSLSYTYEQYF.

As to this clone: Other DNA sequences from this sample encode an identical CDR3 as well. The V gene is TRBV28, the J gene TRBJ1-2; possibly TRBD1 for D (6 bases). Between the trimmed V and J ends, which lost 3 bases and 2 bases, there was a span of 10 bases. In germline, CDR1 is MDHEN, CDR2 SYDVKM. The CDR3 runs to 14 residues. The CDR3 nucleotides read TGTGCCAGCAGTTTGCAAACAGGGAACTATGGCTACACCTTC. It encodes CASSLQTGNYGYTF.

The CDR3 sequence is CASRTGTPMFNNQPQHF. For the CDR3, the DNA is TGTGCCAGTAGAACCGGGACACCAATGTTCAACAATCAGCCCCAGCATTTT. The chain uses TRBV19 and TRBJ1-5; weak D call: TRBD1 (6 bases). V gave up 6 bases and J gave up 3 bases, with 21 bases separating them. Germline-derived CDR1 and CDR2 are LNHDA and SQIVND (reference sequence). The CDR3 is 17 amino acids.

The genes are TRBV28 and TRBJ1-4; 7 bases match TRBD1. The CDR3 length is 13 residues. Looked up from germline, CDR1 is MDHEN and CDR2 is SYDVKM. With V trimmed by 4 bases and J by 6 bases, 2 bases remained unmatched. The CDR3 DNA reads TGTGCCAGCAGTTGGGGACAGCATGAAAAACTGTTTTTT. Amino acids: CASSWGQHEKLFF.

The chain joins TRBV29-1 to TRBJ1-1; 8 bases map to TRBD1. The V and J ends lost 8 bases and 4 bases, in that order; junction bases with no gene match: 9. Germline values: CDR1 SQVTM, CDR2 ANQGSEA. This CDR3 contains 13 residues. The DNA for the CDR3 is TGCAGCACCCGGACAGGGCGGGTCACTGAAGCTTTCTTT. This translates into CSTRTGRVTEAFF.

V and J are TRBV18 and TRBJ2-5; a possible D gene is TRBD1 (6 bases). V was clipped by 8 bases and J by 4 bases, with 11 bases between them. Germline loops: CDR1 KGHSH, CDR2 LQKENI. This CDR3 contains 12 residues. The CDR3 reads CASAGQPETQYF. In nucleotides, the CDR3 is TGTGCCAGCGCCGGACAGCCAGAGACCCAGTACTTC.

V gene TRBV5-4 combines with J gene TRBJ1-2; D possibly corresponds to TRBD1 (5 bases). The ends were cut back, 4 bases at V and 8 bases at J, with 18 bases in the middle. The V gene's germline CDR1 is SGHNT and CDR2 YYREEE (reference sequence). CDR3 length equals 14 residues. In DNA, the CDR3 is TGTGCCAGCAGCCTTCCAGGGTGGGGAGGAGGCTACACCTTC. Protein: CASSLPGWGGGYTF.

CDR3 in amino acids: CASSPGGQGDTEAFF. CDR3 DNA: TGTGCCAGCTCACCAGGGGGACAGGGTGACACTGAAGCTTTCTTT. This chain connects TRBV18 to TRBJ1-1; 9 bases match TRBD1. The J segment lost 3 bases and the V segment lost 2 bases, leaving 4 bases of the junction unmatched. CDR1 and CDR2 (germline): KGHSH, LQKENI. This CDR3 has 15 amino acids.

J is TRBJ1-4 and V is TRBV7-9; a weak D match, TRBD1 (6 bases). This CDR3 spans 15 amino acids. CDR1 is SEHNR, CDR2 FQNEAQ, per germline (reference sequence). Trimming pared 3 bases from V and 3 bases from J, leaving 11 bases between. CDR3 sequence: CASSLGGMANEKLFF. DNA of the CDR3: TGTGCCAGCAGCTTGGGGGGCATGGCTAATGAAAAACTGTTTTTT.

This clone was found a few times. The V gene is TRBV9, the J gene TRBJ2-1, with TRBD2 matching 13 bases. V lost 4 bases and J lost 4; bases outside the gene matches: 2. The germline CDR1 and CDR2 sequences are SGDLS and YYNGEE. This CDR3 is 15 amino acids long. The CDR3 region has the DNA TGTGCCAGCAGCCCGGGACTAGCGGGATACAATGAGCAGTTCTTC. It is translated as CASSPGLAGYNEQFF.

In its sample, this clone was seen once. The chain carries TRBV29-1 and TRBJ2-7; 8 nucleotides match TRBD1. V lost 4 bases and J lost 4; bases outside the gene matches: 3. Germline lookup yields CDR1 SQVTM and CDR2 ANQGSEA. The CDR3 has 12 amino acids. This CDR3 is CSVVTGGYEQYF. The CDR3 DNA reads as TGCAGCGTTGTCACAGGGGGGTACGAGCAGTACTTC.